The clone carrying this TCR beta chain was detected only a few times. Its antigen is undetermined. The data belong to a study of response to subunit inactivated influenza vaccine. One entry per CDR3 protein, called by TCRdb with MiXCR from the RT-PCR reads. This sample carries a few hundred thousand distinct CDR3 sequences, around 7.7% of them seen once, and the ten largest clones take around 13%. Study-wide results and caveats: Each seasonal influenza vaccination recruits few new T cells, the authors suggested.

Sequencing used PBMCs from blood, obtained less than 30 months after vaccination. The source is a man aged 50 to 69 who received an inactivated influenza vaccine.

In DNA, the CDR3 is TGTGCCAGCAGCCAAGATCGGGGAAAGGTAGGCTACAATGAGCAGTTCTTC. It translates to CASSQDRGKVGYNEQFF. The chain carries TRBV4-2 and TRBJ2-1; D is perhaps TRBD2 (5 bases). This CDR3 contains 17 residues. Germline values: CDR1 LGHNA, CDR2 YNFKEQ. V was clipped by 0 bases and J by 3 bases, with 15 bases between them.